The TCR beta chain under discussion was sequenced for a study of molecular identifiers for immune sequencing clone quantification (dated by TCRdb to between 2018 and 2020). Regarding the research as a whole: For a replicate experiment, the RNA from either 20,000 or 100,000 naive CD8 T cells was divided into five aliquots, and four of those aliquots went on to sequencing. This methods study used CD8 T cells to benchmark TCR RNA copy counting and molecular-identifier clustering-based TCR repertoire sequencing (MIDCIRS). The paper's findings and limits, for the study overall: When barcode sub-clustering was omitted, TCR diversity was inflated by chimeric consensus sequences, with chimeras reaching as high as 47%. Modeling indicated around 3 TCR RNA copies recovered per cell, compared with about ten by digital PCR, which implies a capture efficiency of around 30%. Highly expanded clone sizes could be underestimated because identical TCR molecules may share a barcode. Spiked-in Jurkat TCR RNA equivalent to a single cell was reported to be detectable even among 850,000 to 1,000,000 naive CD8 T cells. The naive libraries included spiked-in Jurkat TCR RNA (about ten copies' worth), and this RNA is not part of the donor repertoire. In CMV-specific effector cells, clones with more than 20 RNA copies contained over 98% of molecules, whereas in naive cells such clones contained under 1% of molecules.

CDR1 and CDR2, looked up from the germline V gene, are SGHTS and YDEGEE. Taken from cysteine to phenylalanine, the CDR3 has 15 residues. The DNA shown is the 45-base CDR3, in frame from base 1. Libraries of naive CD8 T cells were built from anywhere between roughly 17,000 and 1,000,000 sorted cells, with 10%, 30% or 50% of the purified RNA used. On a BD FACSAria II, naive CD8 T cells were FACS-sorted as CD8+CD4-CCR7+CD45RA+ and collected into RLT Plus buffer. Around 10 TCR copies' worth of Jurkat RNA were spiked into roughly 20,000-1,000,000 naive CD8 T cell samples to test detection sensitivity. Enrichment of CD8 T cells was done with RosetteSep CD8+ T Cell Enrichment Cocktail plus Ficoll-Paque, and ACK red cell lysis came afterward. For this clonotype: This receptor's antigen is unknown. Germline is not matched at one junction end, which may reflect a read error.

Libraries were constructed by PCR. Sequencing used an Illumina HiSeq 4000. Bulk TCR libraries were generated as previously described, with the TCR primers listed in Table S5 used. Purification of total RNA was performed with the Qiagen AllPrep DNA/RNA kit. Reads from multiple sequencing runs of the same library were pooled before analysis. Processing in the source paper ran as follows. Reads were retained only if their TCR constant sequence matched exactly, and those retained reads were trimmed to 150 nt and grouped according to their 12-nt molecular barcodes. Reads inside each barcode group were sub-clustered using a 15% Levenshtein threshold, and a quality-weighted consensus sequence was constructed for each RNA molecule. Non-functional sequences were filtered out, along with any lower-count sequence sitting one edit away from another sequence. Based on fitting two negative binomial distributions, any barcode sub-cluster with under 20% of the maximum read count was discarded. The raw public reads went through TCRdb reprocessing: fastp at Q25, MiXCR clone calling, in-frame beta chains kept. Every entry covers one CDR3 protein and lists the most common genes and DNA from its rows. What appears here as the V and J calls and clone size reflects TCRdb's work, not the paper's. Counted in this sample were around 9,000 distinct CDR3 sequences; just under 20% of them appeared once. The biggest ten clones account for 1.3% to 1.5% of the sample.

This clonotype was obtained from a human donor in good health. Some libraries in this study had Jurkat cell RNA spiked in. Here the chain combines TRBV5-8 and TRBJ2-3; the D segment might be TRBD1 or TRBD2, since each matches 6 bases. Input material: naive CD8+ T cells from blood, with Jurkat cell RNA spiked in. The sample's cell subset or site label, in plain terms: FACS-sorted CD8+CD4-CCR7+CD45RA+ naive T cells. The CDR3 has the sequence CASSDWGASAETLYF. The base sequence is TGTGCCAGCTCGGACTGGGGGGCTAGTGCAGAAACGCTGTATTTT.